This TCR beta chain was captured in a study of liver allograft versus peripheral blood T cells. Study as a whole: Peripheral blood of the recipients supplied T cell receptor repertoires that were compared with those in transplanted livers. Study conclusions and caveats: Intragraft T cell receptor repertoires of liver allografts were reported to differ from peripheral blood repertoires.

Germline trimming cut 3 bases from V and 2 bases from J; bases unmatched to any gene: 0. CDR1 is PRHDT, CDR2 FYEKMQ, per germline (reference sequence). The CDR3 has 14 amino acids. TCRdb fed the reads into MiXCR, producing one record per CDR3 protein. The sample lists thousands of distinct CDR3 sequences, 18% occurring once. By sample fraction, this clonotype is medium-sized. As yet, its antigen is unknown. The V call is TRBV13, the J call TRBJ2-7; 11 nucleotides line up with TRBD2. The TCR sequence derives from a human patient who had a liver transplant. The graft donor may account for some of the T cells. The CDR3 protein is CASSLGLAAYEQYF. The CDR3 nucleotides read TGTGCCAGCAGCTTGGGACTAGCGGCCTACGAGCAGTACTTC.